This TCR beta chain originates from a study of blood T cells in healthy people across ages. PCR was performed a second time for 7 to 11 cycles using a sample-barcoded 5' primer and a J-beta primer mix. Using its own MiXCR run on the 5' RACE reads, TCRdb lists one record per CDR3 protein. The sample lists about 1,000,000 distinct CDR3 sequences, 40% to 50% occurring once. Researchers collected ten milliliters of peripheral blood from every single donor. Extractions gave at least 6 micrograms of total RNA per sample. CDR1 is MGHRA and CDR2 is YSYEKL in the germline V gene. This CDR3 has 16 amino acids. This clonotype originated in a woman in her sixties in good health. The sample was blood. V gene TRBV4-1 combines with J gene TRBJ2-4, with 11 bases identical to TRBD2. The J call may be incorrect, as the DNA end agrees better with TRBJ2-7. CDR3 sequence reads: CASSQVLAGVFYEQYF. CDR3 coding DNA: TGCGCCAGCAGCCAGGTACTAGCGGGAGTTTTCTACGAGCAGTACTTC.